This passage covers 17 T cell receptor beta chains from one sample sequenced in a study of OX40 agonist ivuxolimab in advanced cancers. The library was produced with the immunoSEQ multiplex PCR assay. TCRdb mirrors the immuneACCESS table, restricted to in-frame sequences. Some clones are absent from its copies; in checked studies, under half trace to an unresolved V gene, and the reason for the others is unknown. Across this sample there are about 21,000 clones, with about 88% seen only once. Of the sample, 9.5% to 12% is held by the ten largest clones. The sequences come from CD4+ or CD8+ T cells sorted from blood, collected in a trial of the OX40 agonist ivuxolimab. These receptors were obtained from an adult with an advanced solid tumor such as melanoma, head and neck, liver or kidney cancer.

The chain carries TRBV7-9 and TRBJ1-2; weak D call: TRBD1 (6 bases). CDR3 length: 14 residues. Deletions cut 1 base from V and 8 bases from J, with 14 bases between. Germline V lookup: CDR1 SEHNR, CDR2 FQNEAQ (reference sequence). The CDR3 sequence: CASSLGGGRNGYTF. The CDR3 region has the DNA TGTGCCAGCAGCTTAGGTGGGGGCCGGAACGGCTACACCTTC.

CDR3 amino acids: CASSIGQGYYEQYF. The CDR3 DNA is TGTGCCAGTAGTATCGGGCAGGGATACTACGAGCAGTACTTC. The V gene is TRBV19, the J gene TRBJ2-7, with D possibly TRBD1 on 5 matching bases. Trimming took off 3 bases at V and 3 bases at J, with 12 bases between the two ends. CDR3 size: 14 residues. CDR1 and CDR2 from the germline V gene are LNHDA and SQIVND (reference sequence).

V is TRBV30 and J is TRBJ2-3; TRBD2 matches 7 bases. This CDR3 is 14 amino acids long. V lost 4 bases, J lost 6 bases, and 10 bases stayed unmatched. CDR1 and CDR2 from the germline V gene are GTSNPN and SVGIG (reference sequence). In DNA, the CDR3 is TGTGCCTGGACCCAAGCGGGAAATGGTGATACGCAGTATTTT. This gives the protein CAWTQAGNGDTQYF.

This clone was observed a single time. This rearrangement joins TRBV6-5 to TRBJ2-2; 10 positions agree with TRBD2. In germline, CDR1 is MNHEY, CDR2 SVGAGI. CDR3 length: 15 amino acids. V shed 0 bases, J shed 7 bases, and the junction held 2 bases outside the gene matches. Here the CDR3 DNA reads TGTGCCAGCAGTTACTCTGGGACTAGCGACGGGGAGCTGTTTTTT. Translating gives CASSYSGTSDGELFF.

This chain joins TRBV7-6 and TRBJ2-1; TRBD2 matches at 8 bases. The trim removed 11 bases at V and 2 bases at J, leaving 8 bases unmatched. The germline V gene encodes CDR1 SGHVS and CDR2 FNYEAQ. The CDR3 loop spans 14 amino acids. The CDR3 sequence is CAANSGGPYNEQFF. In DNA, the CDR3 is TGTGCCGCTAACAGCGGGGGACCCTACAATGAGCAGTTCTTC.

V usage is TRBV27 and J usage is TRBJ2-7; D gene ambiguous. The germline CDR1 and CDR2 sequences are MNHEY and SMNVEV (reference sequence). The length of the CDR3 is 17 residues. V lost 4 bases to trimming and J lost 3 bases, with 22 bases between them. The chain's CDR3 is CASSSTPTAVANYEQYF. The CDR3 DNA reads TGTGCCAGCAGTTCCACCCCCACAGCTGTTGCCAACTACGAGCAGTACTTC.

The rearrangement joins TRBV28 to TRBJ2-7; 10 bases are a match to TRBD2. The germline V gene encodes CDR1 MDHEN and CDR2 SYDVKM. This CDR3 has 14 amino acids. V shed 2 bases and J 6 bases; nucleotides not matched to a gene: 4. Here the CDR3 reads CASSLLAGVREQYF. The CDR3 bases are TGTGCCAGCAGTTTACTAGCGGGAGTGCGCGAGCAGTACTTC.

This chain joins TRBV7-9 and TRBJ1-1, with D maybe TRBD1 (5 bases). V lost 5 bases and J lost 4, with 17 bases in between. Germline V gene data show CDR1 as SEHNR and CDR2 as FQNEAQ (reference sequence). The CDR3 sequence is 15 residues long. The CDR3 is CASSPRASRGTEAFF. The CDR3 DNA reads TGTGCCAGCAGCCCCAGGGCCTCACGGGGCACTGAAGCTTTCTTT.

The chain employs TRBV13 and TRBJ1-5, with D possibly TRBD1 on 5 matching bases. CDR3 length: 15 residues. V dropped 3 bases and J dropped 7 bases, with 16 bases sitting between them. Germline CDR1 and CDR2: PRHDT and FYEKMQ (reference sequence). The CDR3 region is CASSFGRGSHQPQHF. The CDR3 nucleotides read TGTGCCAGCAGCTTCGGTCGGGGGTCCCACCAGCCCCAGCATTTT.

The CDR3: CASRRGDTQYF. In DNA form, the CDR3 reads TGTGCCAGCAGGCGGGGGGATACGCAGTATTTT. The chain recombines TRBV7-9 with TRBJ2-3; the match to TRBD2 covers 7 bases. This CDR3 is built from 11 residues. The germline V gene encodes CDR1 SEHNR and CDR2 FQNEAQ (reference sequence). Trimming removed 6 bases from V and 6 bases from J; junction bases left unmatched: 0.

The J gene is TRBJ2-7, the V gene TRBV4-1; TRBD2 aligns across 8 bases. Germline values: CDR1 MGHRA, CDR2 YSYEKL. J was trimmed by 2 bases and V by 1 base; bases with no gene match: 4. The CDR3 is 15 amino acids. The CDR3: CASSQGTSGTYEQYF. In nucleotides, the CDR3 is TGCGCCAGCAGCCAAGGAACTAGCGGTACCTACGAGCAGTACTTC.

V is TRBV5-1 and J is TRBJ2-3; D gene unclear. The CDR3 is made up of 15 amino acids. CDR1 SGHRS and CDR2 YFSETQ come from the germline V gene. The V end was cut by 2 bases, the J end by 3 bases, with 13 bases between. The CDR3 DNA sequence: TGCGCCAGCAGCTTCCGGGCCCCGATGACAGATACGCAGTATTTT. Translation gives CASSFRAPMTDTQYF.

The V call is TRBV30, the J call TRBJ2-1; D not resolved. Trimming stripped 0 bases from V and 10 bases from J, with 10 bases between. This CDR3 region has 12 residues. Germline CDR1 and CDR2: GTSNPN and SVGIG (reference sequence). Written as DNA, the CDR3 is TGTGCCTGGAGTGTCAATCTGGCAGAGCAGTTCTTC. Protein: CAWSVNLAEQFF.

Here the CDR3 reads CASSLGRDGNQPQHF. The DNA for the CDR3 is TGTGCCAGCAGCTTGGGCAGGGACGGCAATCAGCCCCAGCATTTT. The V and J genes are TRBV7-9 and TRBJ1-5; D possibly corresponds to TRBD1 (5 bases). V shed 3 bases and J shed 2 bases, with 11 bases lying between them. The germline V gene has CDR1 SEHNR and CDR2 FQNEAQ (reference sequence). The CDR3 extends over 15 amino acids.

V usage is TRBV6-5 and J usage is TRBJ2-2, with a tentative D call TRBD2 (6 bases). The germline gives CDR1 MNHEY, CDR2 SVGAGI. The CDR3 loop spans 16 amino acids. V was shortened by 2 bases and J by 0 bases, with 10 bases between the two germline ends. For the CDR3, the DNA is TGTGCCAGCAGTTACGGAGGGTTCGCGAACACCGGGGAGCTGTTTTTT. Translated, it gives CASSYGGFANTGELFF.

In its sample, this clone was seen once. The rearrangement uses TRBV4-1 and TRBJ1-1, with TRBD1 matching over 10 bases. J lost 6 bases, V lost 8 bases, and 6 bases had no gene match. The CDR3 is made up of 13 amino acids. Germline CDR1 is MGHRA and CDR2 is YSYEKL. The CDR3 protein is CASATGGRAEAFF. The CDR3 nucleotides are TGCGCCAGCGCGACAGGGGGCAGGGCTGAAGCTTTCTTT.

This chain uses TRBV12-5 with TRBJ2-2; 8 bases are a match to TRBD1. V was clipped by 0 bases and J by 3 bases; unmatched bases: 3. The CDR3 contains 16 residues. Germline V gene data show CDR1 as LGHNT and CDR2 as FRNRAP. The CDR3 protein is CASGLVSRGHTGELFF. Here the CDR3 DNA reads TGTGCTAGTGGTTTGGTAAGCAGGGGGCACACCGGGGAGCTGTTTTTT.